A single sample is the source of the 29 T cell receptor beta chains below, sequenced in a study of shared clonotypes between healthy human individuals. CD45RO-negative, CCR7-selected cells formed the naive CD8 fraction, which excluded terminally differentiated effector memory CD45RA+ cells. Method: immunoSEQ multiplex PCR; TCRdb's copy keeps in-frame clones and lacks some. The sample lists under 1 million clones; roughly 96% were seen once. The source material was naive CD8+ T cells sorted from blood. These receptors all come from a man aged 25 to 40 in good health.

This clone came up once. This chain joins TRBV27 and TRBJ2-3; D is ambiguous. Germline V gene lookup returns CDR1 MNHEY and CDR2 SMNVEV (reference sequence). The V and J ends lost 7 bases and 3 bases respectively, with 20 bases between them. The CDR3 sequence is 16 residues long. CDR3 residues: CASNQGSTGLTDTQYF. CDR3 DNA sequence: TGTGCCAGCAATCAAGGGTCCACCGGCCTTACAGATACGCAGTATTTT.

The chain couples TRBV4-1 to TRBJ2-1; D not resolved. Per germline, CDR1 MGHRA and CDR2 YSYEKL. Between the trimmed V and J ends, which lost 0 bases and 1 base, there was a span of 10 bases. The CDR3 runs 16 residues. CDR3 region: CASSQDAGLSYNEQFF. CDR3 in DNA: TGCGCCAGCAGCCAAGATGCCGGGCTATCCTACAATGAGCAGTTCTTC.

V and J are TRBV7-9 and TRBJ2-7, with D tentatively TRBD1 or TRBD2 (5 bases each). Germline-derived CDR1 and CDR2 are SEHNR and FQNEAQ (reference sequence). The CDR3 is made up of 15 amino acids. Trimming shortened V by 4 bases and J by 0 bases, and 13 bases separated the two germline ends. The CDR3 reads CASSSWDRGSYEQYF. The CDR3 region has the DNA TGTGCCAGCAGCTCCTGGGACCGAGGCTCCTACGAGCAGTACTTC.

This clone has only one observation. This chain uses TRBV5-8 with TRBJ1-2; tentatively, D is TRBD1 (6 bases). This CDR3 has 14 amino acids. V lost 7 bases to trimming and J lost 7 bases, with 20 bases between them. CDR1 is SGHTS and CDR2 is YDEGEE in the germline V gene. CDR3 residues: CASPIPTGIGGYTF. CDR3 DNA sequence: TGTGCCAGCCCCATACCTACAGGGATCGGTGGCTACACCTTC.

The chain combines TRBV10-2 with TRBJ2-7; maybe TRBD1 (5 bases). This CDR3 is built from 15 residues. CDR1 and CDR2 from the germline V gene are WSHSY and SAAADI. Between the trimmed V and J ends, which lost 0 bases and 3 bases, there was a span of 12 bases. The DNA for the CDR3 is TGCGCCAGCAGTGAGTCGTGGGGCAGCCGCTACGAGCAGTACTTC. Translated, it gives CASSESWGSRYEQYF.

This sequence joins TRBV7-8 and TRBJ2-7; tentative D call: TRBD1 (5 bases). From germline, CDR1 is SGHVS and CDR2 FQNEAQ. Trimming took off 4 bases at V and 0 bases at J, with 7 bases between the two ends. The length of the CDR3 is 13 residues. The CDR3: CASSYRSSYEQYF. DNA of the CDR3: TGTGCCAGCAGCTACAGGAGCTCCTACGAGCAGTACTTC.

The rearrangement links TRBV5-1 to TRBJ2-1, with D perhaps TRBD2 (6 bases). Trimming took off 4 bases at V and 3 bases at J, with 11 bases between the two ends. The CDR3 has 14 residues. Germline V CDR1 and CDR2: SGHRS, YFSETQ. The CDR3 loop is CASSPVGGYNEQFF. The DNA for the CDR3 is TGCGCCAGCAGCCCCGTGGGGGGCTACAATGAGCAGTTCTTC.

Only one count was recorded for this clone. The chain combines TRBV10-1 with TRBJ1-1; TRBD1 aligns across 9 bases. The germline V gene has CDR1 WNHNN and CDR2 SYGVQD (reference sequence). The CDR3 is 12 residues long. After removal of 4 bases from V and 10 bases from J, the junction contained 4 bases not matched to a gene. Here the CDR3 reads CASSGTGDVAFF. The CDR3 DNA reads TGCGCCAGCAGTGGGACAGGGGACGTAGCTTTCTTT.

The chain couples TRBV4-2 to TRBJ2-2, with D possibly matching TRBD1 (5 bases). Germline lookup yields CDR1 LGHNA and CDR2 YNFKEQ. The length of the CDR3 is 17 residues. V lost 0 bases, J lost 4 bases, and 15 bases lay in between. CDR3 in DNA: TGTGCCAGCAGCCAAGAGTTTGGGGCAGTCGGCACCGGGGAGCTGTTTTTT. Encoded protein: CASSQEFGAVGTGELFF.

This CDR3 reads CASSRPATNEKLFF. DNA for the CDR3: TGTGCCAGCAGCCGACCGGCAACTAATGAAAAACTGTTTTTT. The chain carries TRBV7-9 and TRBJ1-4, with D unresolved. V gave up 5 bases and J gave up 0 bases, with 7 bases separating them. This CDR3 has 14 residues. Germline V lookup: CDR1 SEHNR, CDR2 FQNEAQ (reference sequence).

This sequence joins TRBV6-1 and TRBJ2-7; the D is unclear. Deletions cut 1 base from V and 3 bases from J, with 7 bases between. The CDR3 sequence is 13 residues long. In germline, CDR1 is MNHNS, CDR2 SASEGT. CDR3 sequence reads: CASSEDKFYEQYF. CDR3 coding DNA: TGTGCCAGCAGTGAAGACAAATTCTACGAGCAGTACTTC.

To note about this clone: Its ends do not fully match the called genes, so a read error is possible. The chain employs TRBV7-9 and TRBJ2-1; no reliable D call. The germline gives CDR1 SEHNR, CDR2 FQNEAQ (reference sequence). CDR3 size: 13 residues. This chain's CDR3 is CASSLFSHNEQFF. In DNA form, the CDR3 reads TGTGCCAGCAGCTTATTCTCCCACAATGAGCAGTTCTTC.

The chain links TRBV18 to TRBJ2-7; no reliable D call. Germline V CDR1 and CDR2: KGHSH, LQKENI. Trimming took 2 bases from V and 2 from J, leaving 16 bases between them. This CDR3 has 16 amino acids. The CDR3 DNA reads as TGTGCCAGCTCACCAAATAGCCCGGGCAAGGCCTACGAGCAGTACTTC. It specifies CASSPNSPGKAYEQYF.

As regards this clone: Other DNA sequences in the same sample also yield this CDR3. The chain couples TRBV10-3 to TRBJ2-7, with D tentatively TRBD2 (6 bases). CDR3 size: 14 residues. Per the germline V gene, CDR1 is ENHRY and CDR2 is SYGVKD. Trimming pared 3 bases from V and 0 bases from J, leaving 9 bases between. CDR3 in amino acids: CAISDPGLSYEQYF. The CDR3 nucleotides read TGTGCCATCAGTGATCCGGGACTCTCCTACGAGCAGTACTTC.

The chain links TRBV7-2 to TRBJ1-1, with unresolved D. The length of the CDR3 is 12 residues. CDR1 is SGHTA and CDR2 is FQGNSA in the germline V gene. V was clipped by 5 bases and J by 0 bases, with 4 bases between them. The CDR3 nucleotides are TGTGCCAGCAGCACGATGAACACTGAAGCTTTCTTT. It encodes CASSTMNTEAFF. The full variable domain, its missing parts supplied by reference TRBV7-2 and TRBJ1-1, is GAGVSQSPSNKVTEKGKDVELRCDPISGHTALYWYRQSLGQGLEFLIYFQGNSAPDKSGLPSDRFSAERTGGSVSTLTIQRTQQEDSAVYLCASSTMNTEAFFGQGTRLTVV.

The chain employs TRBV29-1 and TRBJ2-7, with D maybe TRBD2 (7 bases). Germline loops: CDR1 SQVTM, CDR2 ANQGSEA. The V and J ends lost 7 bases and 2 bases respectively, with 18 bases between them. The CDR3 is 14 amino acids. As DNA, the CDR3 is TGCAGCGCGAACGGGGAGGGGGGCCCCTACGAGCAGTACTTC. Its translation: CSANGEGGPYEQYF.

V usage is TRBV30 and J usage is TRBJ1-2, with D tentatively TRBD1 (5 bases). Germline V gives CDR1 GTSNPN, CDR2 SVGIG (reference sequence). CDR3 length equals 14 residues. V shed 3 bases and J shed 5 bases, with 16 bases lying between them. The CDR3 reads CAWRTPGLIYGYTF. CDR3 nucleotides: TGTGCCTGGAGAACTCCGGGACTGATTTATGGCTACACCTTC. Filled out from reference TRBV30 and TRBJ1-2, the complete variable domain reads SQTIHQWPATLVQPVGSPLSLECTVEGTSNPNLYWYRQAAGRGLQLLFYSVGIGQISSEVPQNLSASRPQDRQFILSSKKLLLSDSGFYLCAWRTPGLIYGYTFGSGTRLTVV.

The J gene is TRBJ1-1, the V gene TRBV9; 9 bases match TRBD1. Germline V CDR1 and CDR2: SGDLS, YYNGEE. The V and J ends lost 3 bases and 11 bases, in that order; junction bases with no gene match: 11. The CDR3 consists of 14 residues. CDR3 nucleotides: TGTGCCAGCAGCGGGAGCGGCGGGACAGGGAAGGCTTTCTTT. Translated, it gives CASSGSGGTGKAFF.

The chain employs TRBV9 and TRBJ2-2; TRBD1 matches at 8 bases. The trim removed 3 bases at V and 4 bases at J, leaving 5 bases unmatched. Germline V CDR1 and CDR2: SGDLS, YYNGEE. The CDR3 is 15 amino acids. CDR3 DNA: TGTGCCAGCAGCGAGGACAGGGTGGGCACCGGGGAGCTGTTTTTT. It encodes CASSEDRVGTGELFF.

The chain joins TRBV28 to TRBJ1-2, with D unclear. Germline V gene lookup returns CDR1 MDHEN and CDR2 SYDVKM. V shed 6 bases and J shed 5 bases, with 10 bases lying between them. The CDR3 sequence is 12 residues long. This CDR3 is CASSGRRYGYTF. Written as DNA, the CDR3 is TGTGCCAGCAGCGGACGCCGGTATGGCTACACCTTC.

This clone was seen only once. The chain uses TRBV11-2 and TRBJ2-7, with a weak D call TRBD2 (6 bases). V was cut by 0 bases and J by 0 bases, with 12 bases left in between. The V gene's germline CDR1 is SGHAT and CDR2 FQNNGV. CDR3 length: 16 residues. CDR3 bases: TGTGCCAGCAGCTTAGAGGTTAGCGGAGGCTCCTACGAGCAGTACTTC. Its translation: CASSLEVSGGSYEQYF.

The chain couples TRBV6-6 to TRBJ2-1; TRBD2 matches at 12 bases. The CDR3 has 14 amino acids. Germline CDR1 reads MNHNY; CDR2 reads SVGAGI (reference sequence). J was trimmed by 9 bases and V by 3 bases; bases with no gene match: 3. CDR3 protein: CASSYLAGGSEQFF. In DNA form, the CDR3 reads TGTGCCAGCAGTTATCTAGCGGGAGGGAGTGAGCAGTTCTTC.

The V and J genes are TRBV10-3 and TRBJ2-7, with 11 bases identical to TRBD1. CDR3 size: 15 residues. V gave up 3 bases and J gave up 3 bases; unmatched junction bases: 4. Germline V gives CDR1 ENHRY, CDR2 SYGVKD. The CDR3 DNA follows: TGTGCCATCAGTGACCCGGACAGGGGGCTCTACGAGCAGTACTTC. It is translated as CAISDPDRGLYEQYF.

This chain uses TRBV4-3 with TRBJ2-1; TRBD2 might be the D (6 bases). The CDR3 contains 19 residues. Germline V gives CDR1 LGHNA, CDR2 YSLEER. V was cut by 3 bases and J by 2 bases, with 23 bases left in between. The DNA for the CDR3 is TGCGCCAGCAGCCAGCCCAAGGGATCCGGGAGTCTTCCCTACAATGAGCAGTTCTTC. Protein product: CASSQPKGSGSLPYNEQFF.

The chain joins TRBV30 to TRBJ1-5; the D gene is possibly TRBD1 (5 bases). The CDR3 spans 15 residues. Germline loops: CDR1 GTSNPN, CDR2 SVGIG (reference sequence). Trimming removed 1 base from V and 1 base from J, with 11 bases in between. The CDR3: CAWSGGGESNQPQHF. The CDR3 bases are TGTGCCTGGAGTGGGGGCGGGGAAAGCAATCAGCCCCAGCATTTT.

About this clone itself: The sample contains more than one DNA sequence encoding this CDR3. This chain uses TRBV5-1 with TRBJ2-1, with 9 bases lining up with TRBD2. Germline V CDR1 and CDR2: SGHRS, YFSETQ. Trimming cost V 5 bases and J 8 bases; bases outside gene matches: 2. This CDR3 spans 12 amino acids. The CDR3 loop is CASSLAGDEQFF. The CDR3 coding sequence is TGCGCCAGCAGTTTAGCGGGAGATGAGCAGTTCTTC.

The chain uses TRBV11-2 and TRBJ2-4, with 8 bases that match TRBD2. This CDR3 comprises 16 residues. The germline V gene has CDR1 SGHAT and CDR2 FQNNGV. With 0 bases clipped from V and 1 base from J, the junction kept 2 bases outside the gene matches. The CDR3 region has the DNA TGTGCCAGCAGCTTAGAGGGACTAGTTGCCAAAAACATTCAGTACTTC. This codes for CASSLEGLVAKNIQYF.

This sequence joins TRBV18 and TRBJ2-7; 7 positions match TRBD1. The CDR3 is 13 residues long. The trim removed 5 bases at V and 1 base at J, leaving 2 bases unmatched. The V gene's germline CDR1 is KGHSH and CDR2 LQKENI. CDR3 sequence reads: CASSTGQSYEQYF. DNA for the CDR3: TGTGCCAGCTCAACGGGACAGTCCTACGAGCAGTACTTC.

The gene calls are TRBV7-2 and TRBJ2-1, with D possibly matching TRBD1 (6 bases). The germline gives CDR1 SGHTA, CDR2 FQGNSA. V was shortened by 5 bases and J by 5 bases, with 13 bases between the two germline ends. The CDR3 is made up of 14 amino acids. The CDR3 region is CASSISGAHNEQFF. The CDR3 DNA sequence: TGTGCCAGCAGCATCTCAGGGGCCCACAATGAGCAGTTCTTC. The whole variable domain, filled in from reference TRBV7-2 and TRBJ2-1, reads GAGVSQSPSNKVTEKGKDVELRCDPISGHTALYWYRQSLGQGLEFLIYFQGNSAPDKSGLPSDRFSAERTGGSVSTLTIQRTQQEDSAVYLCASSISGAHNEQFFGPGTRLTVL.